These 10 T cell receptor gamma chains came from one sample sequenced in a study of gamma delta lymphoproliferative disorders and STAT genes. TCRdb called clones from the multiplex PCR reads again using CATT. Found here are some 780 gamma-chain clones, around 12% of them singletons; the top ten hold around a quarter. Genomic DNA from isolated PBMCs served as the sequencing template. Sequences were obtained from blood. The receptors originated from a human donor in good health.

This clone is judged large. V gene TRGV2 combines with J gene TRGJ1 or TRGJ2. The J gene was not available in TCRdb and was assigned here by matching the DNA to germline segments. The V gene end was trimmed by 0 bases and the J gene end by 0 bases; junction bases not matched to a gene: 23. This CDR3 is built from 21 residues. Germline-derived CDR1 and CDR2 are EGSNGY and YDSYNSKV. The CDR3 nucleotides are TGTGCCACCTGGGACGGGCTAGTATCGCCTAAAATCCTTAAGAATTATTATAAGAAACTCTTT. Its translation is CATWDGLVSPKILKNYYKKLF.

The V call is TRGV2, the J call TRGJP1. No J gene was available from TCRdb, and it was assigned here by a germline match of the DNA. There are 12 residues in the CDR3. With 9 bases clipped from V and 5 bases from J, the junction kept 6 bases outside the gene matches. Looked up from germline, CDR1 is EGSNGY and CDR2 is YDSYNSKV. CDR3 amino acids: CATHFTGWFKIF. Here the CDR3 DNA reads TGTGCCACCCATTTTACTGGTTGGTTCAAGATATTT.

This clone is large by share. The chain is built from TRGV10 and TRGJ1 or TRGJ2. TCRdb gives no J gene; it was assigned here by matching the DNA to germline. TRGV10 is annotated as an ORF whose role is uncertain. V lost 8 bases, J lost 0 bases, and 5 bases stayed unmatched. The CDR3 runs to 13 residues. The chain's CDR3 is CAAWDQNYYKKLF. The CDR3 DNA reads TGTGCTGCGTGGGATCAGAATTATTATAAGAAACTCTTT.

This clone rates as large. V and J are TRGV3 and TRGJP1. Because TCRdb records no J gene, it was assigned here through a match of the DNA to germline. The CDR3 runs to 14 residues. CDR1 is VTNTFY, CDR2 YDVSTARD, per germline (reference sequence). Unmatched junction bases numbered 3, after V lost 2 bases and J lost 3 bases. CDR3 residues: CATWDTSTGWFKIF. As DNA, the CDR3 is TGTGCCACCTGGGACACCTCCACTGGTTGGTTCAAGATATTT.

The CDR3 loop is CACWISNYKKLF. CDR3 DNA: TGTGCCTGCTGGATTTCCAATTATAAGAAACTCTTT. V gene TRGV11 combines with J gene TRGJ1 or TRGJ2. Germline matching of the DNA provided the J gene here, since TCRdb leaves it blank. TRGV11 is an ORF, and what it does is uncertain. Trimming at V came to 6 bases and at J to 5 bases, leaving 4 bases not matched to a gene. There are 12 residues in the CDR3.

By sample share, this clone is medium-sized (0.01 to 0.1%). The gene calls are TRGV8 and TRGJ1 or TRGJ2. The J gene, absent from TCRdb, was called here by matching the DNA to germline. CDR3 length equals 13 residues. Germline V gene data show CDR1 as VENAVY and CDR2 as YDSYNSRV. V lost 5 bases to trimming and J lost 8 bases; unmatched junction nucleotides: 12. The CDR3 reads CATWVPTRNKKLF. The CDR3 coding sequence is TGTGCCACCTGGGTCCCGACTCGTAATAAGAAACTCTTT.

This clone ranks as medium-sized (0.01 to 0.1%). The chain joins TRGV4 to TRGJ1 or TRGJ2. The J gene, absent from TCRdb, was called here by matching the DNA to germline. This CDR3 spans 13 amino acids. V shed 4 bases and J 11 bases; nucleotides not matched to a gene: 14. Per the germline V gene, CDR1 is EGSTGY and CDR2 is YDSYTSSV. CDR3 loop: CATWDGPRDEKLF. Written as DNA, the CDR3 is TGTGCCACCTGGGACGGCCCGAGGGATGAGAAACTCTTT.

In its sample, this clone is medium-sized (0.01 to 0.1%). V gene TRGV2 combines with J gene TRGJ1 or TRGJ2. TCRdb supplies no J gene; here it was assigned by aligning the nucleotide sequence to germline. The CDR3 length is 14 residues. In germline, CDR1 is EGSNGY, CDR2 YDSYNSKV. V lost 4 bases to trimming and J lost 1 base; unmatched junction nucleotides: 7. The chain's CDR3 is CATWDETNYYKKLF. The DNA of the CDR3 is TGTGCCACCTGGGATGAGACAAATTATTATAAGAAACTCTTT.

The J gene is TRGJ1 or TRGJ2, the V gene TRGV4. In the absence of a J gene in TCRdb, the DNA was matched to germline to assign it here. CDR3 length equals 13 residues. Per germline, CDR1 EGSTGY and CDR2 YDSYTSSV. V trimming: 12 bases; J trimming: 0 bases; junction bases outside the gene matches: 11. In nucleotides, the CDR3 is TGTGCCCCCCGTCCAATGAATTATTATAAGAAACTCTTT. It specifies CAPRPMNYYKKLF.

The chain recombines TRGV5 with TRGJ1 or TRGJ2. Germline matching of the DNA provided the J gene here, since TCRdb leaves it blank. This CDR3 region has 9 residues. The V segment lost 8 bases and the J segment 12 bases; nucleotides outside the gene matches: 7. Germline lookup yields CDR1 VINAFY and CDR2 YDVSNSKD. Here the CDR3 DNA reads TGTGCCACCTTAAGAATGAAACTCTTT. Amino acids: CATLRMKLF.